This entry lists 13 T cell receptor beta chains sequenced from one sample in a study of beta chain features in type 1 diabetes. The entirety of the isolated RNA underwent reverse transcription, so expressed TCRB transcripts were sequenced. The table came from immunoSEQ multiplex PCR; TCRdb's copy has only in-frame clones and leaves some out. Of 900,000 or so clones listed, roughly 15% are singletons. The sequencing input was naive CD4+ T cells from blood. Receptors originate from a woman aged 18-29 years in good health.

This chain uses TRBV7-6 with TRBJ2-1; D remains unclear. The CDR3 runs to 15 residues. Trimming shortened V by 1 base and J by 6 bases, and 13 bases separated the two germline ends. Germline CDR1 SGHVS, CDR2 FNYEAQ. The CDR3 DNA sequence: TGTGCCAGCAGCTTAGAACCACTAACGGGCAATGAGCAGTTCTTC. Translation: CASSLEPLTGNEQFF.

The sample holds a few counts of this clone. This chain connects TRBV18 to TRBJ1-1; 10 nucleotides align to TRBD1. Germline assignment: CDR1 KGHSH and CDR2 LQKENI. Germline trimming cut 1 base from V and 1 base from J; bases unmatched to any gene: 0. The CDR3 contains 15 residues. CDR3 sequence (DNA): TGTGCCAGCTCACCACGGGACAGGGGGAACACTGAAGCTTTCTTT. Its protein is CASSPRDRGNTEAFF.

The sample holds a few counts of this clone. The rearrangement links TRBV4-3 to TRBJ2-1, with a tentative D call TRBD1 (5 bases). The CDR3 is 15 amino acids. Per germline, CDR1 LGHNA and CDR2 YSLEER. V lost 4 bases, J lost 0 bases, and 10 bases lay in between. CDR3 coding DNA: TGCGCCAGCAGCCTAGACAGTAGCTCCTACAATGAGCAGTTCTTC. Protein: CASSLDSSSYNEQFF.

This clone has a handful of counts. The chain couples TRBV7-9 to TRBJ2-7; 12 bases match TRBD2. Germline CDR1 SEHNR, CDR2 FQNEAQ (reference sequence). The CDR3 length is 15 residues. With V trimmed by 5 bases and J by 3 bases, 5 bases remained unmatched. The CDR3 bases are TGTGCCAGCAGCCAGGAGGGACTAGCGGGCTACGAGCAGTACTTC. Translated: CASSQEGLAGYEQYF.

This sequence joins TRBV7-3 and TRBJ2-3; the D gene is possibly TRBD1 (6 bases). CDR1 and CDR2 (germline): SGHTA, FQGTGA. Trimming left V 1 base short and J 0 bases short, with 8 bases between. The CDR3 has 15 residues. The CDR3 bases are TGTGCCAGCAGCTTAAATCAGGGGAGCACAGATACGCAGTATTTT. Protein: CASSLNQGSTDTQYF.

This rearrangement joins TRBV7-8 to TRBJ2-7; D gene uncertain. Between the trimmed V and J ends, which lost 5 bases and 4 bases, there was a span of 15 bases. CDR1 and CDR2 (germline): SGHVS, FQNEAQ. This CDR3 contains 14 residues. DNA of the CDR3: TGTGCCAGCAGCCCGCGCGAAACAGCGTACGAGCAGTACTTC. Its translation: CASSPRETAYEQYF.

This clone was seen a few times. The gene calls are TRBV9 and TRBJ1-5, with no clear D. V lost 0 bases and J lost 4, with 11 bases in between. The germline V gene has CDR1 SGDLS and CDR2 YYNGEE. The CDR3 length is 15 residues. The chain's CDR3 is CASSVGGIWNQPQHF. The CDR3 DNA reads TGTGCCAGCAGCGTAGGGGGAATTTGGAATCAGCCCCAGCATTTT.

V is TRBV5-1 and J is TRBJ2-7, with D perhaps TRBD2 (6 bases). Trimming took 4 bases from V and 1 from J, leaving 15 bases between them. Germline lookup yields CDR1 SGHRS and CDR2 YFSETQ. This CDR3 spans 15 amino acids. In DNA, the CDR3 is TGCGCCAGCAGCCCCGGGCGGGGTGGGTCCTACGAGCAGTACTTC. Protein: CASSPGRGGSYEQYF.

This clone was observed a handful of times. This chain joins TRBV11-3 and TRBJ2-6, with D possibly being TRBD1 (5 bases). V lost 10 bases and J 0 bases, leaving 16 bases between the germline ends. The CDR3 has 16 residues. The germline V gene encodes CDR1 SGHNT and CDR2 YENEEA. The CDR3 loop is CAIPSTDSSGANVLTF. CDR3 DNA: TGTGCCATCCCTTCCACCGACAGCTCTGGGGCCAACGTCCTGACTTTC.

This clone was seen repeatedly, ten times or more. The chain carries TRBV4-3 and TRBJ2-1, with 11 bases identical to TRBD2. Germline-derived CDR1 and CDR2 are LGHNA and YSLEER. The trim removed 0 bases at V and 2 bases at J, leaving 0 bases unmatched. CDR3 length: 16 amino acids. This CDR3 reads CASSQDSGRAYNEQFF. The CDR3 DNA reads as TGCGCCAGCAGCCAAGATAGCGGGAGGGCCTACAATGAGCAGTTCTTC.

This clone was seen more than once but under ten times. The J gene is TRBJ2-5, the V gene TRBV7-9, with D possibly matching TRBD2 (5 bases). The CDR3 extends over 14 amino acids. V was shortened by 1 base and J by 5 bases, with 11 bases between the two germline ends. CDR1 and CDR2 (germline): SEHNR, FQNEAQ (reference sequence). The CDR3, as DNA: TGTGCCAGCAGCTTAGTAGGTGGGGAGGAGACCCAGTACTTC. Amino acids: CASSLVGGEETQYF.

This chain uses TRBV28 with TRBJ2-3; a weak D match, TRBD1 (6 bases). Per the germline V gene, CDR1 is MDHEN and CDR2 is SYDVKM. The CDR3 covers 15 residues. Trimming took off 5 bases at V and 1 base at J, with 13 bases between the two ends. In DNA form, the CDR3 reads TGTGCCAGCAGTACGACAGGAACAGGCACAGATACGCAGTATTTT. Translation: CASSTTGTGTDTQYF.

This clone was counted a few times. The chain has TRBV28 and TRBJ1-5, with 7 nucleotides matching TRBD1. V gave up 3 bases and J gave up 9 bases; unmatched junction bases: 20. CDR1 and CDR2 (germline): MDHEN, SYDVKM. The CDR3 loop spans 18 amino acids. In nucleotides, the CDR3 is TGTGCCAGCAGTTTTTGGACAGGACAGGAGGTGAAAACTTGGCCCCAGCATTTT. It yields the protein CASSFWTGQEVKTWPQHF.